These 24 T cell receptor beta chains were sequenced from one sample in a study of siplizumab effects on memory and regulatory T cells. Produced via immunoSEQ multiplex PCR; TCRdb's table is partial and in-frame only. The repertoire holds tens of thousands of clones, with 90% to 95% as singletons. The sequencing sample was made of CD8+ T cells sorted from blood. These receptors came from a human donor in good health.

This rearrangement joins TRBV2 to TRBJ2-5; 8 nucleotides align to TRBD2. The CDR3 length is 15 residues. Germline V gene data show CDR1 as SNHLY and CDR2 as FYNNEI. With 8 bases clipped from V and 6 bases from J, the junction kept 14 bases outside the gene matches. The CDR3 spells CASAVSSGSKKTQYF. The CDR3 DNA sequence: TGTGCCAGCGCCGTTTCTAGCGGGTCCAAGAAGACCCAGTACTTC.

The chain links TRBV15 to TRBJ1-2; D gene unclear. Germline assignment: CDR1 LNHNV and CDR2 YYDKDF (reference sequence). V shed 0 bases and J shed 4 bases, with 6 bases lying between them. CDR3 length: 13 residues. The CDR3 spells CATSREGFYGYTF. The CDR3 DNA reads as TGTGCCACCAGCAGAGAAGGGTTCTATGGCTACACCTTC.

This chain links TRBV7-6 with TRBJ1-2; TRBD1 matches at 11 bases. The CDR3 runs to 13 residues. The V segment lost 4 bases and the J segment 8 bases; nucleotides outside the gene matches: 3. CDR1 and CDR2 (germline): SGHVS, FNYEAQ. CDR3 region: CASSSGQGDGYTF. The CDR3 DNA follows: TGTGCCAGCAGCTCGGGACAGGGGGACGGCTACACCTTC.

The rearrangement joins TRBV29-1 to TRBJ2-7; D gene unclear. Germline-derived CDR1 and CDR2 are SQVTM and ANQGSEA. The CDR3 covers 13 residues. V was clipped by 4 bases and J by 1 base, with 11 bases between them. As DNA, the CDR3 is TGCAGCGTTGTCCGGGCTCTATCCTACGAGCAGTACTTC. Its protein is CSVVRALSYEQYF.

On this clone: This sample also contains other DNA sequences that code for the same CDR3. The chain links TRBV9 to TRBJ2-2; unclear D gene. Trimming stripped 4 bases from V and 2 bases from J, with 3 bases between. Germline CDR1 reads SGDLS; CDR2 reads YYNGEE. The CDR3 has 12 residues. The CDR3 region has the DNA TGTGCCAGCAGCCCAAACACCGGGGAGCTGTTTTTT. Amino acids: CASSPNTGELFF.

The genes are TRBV27 and TRBJ2-7; D unresolved. The CDR3 runs to 13 residues. V lost 0 bases and J lost 0, with 3 bases in between. Looked up from germline, CDR1 is MNHEY and CDR2 is SMNVEV (reference sequence). The CDR3 DNA reads TGTGCCAGCAGTTTATCGGTCTCCTACGAGCAGTACTTC. Its translation: CASSLSVSYEQYF.

The rearrangement uses TRBV11-2 and TRBJ1-1, with D perhaps matching TRBD1 (5 bases). The CDR3 totals 16 residues. Germline-derived CDR1 and CDR2 are SGHAT and FQNNGV. V was cut by 1 base and J by 1 base, with 13 bases left in between. The CDR3 DNA reads as TGTGCCAGCAGCTTAGGGTGGGGAGGGGCGAACACTGAAGCTTTCTTT. It codes for CASSLGWGGANTEAFF.

This sequence joins TRBV14 and TRBJ2-3; D gene unclear. This CDR3 is 17 amino acids long. Germline values: CDR1 SGHDN, CDR2 FVKESK. Deletions cut 0 bases from V and 1 base from J, with 14 bases between. The CDR3 nucleotides are TGTGCCAGCAGCCAAGATGAGGTACGGCAAGGCACAGATACGCAGTATTTT. This encodes CASSQDEVRQGTDTQYF.

The genes are TRBV19 and TRBJ2-5, with D tentatively TRBD1 (5 bases). V dropped 5 bases and J dropped 4 bases, with 11 bases sitting between them. The CDR3 loop spans 13 amino acids. The germline V gene encodes CDR1 LNHDA and CDR2 SQIVND (reference sequence). The CDR3 DNA reads as TGTGCCAGTAGTTCCATCCAGGGAGAGACCCAGTACTTC. Its protein is CASSSIQGETQYF.

CDR3 protein: CASSHLSGGTSYNEQFF. The CDR3 bases are TGCGCCAGCAGCCACCTTAGCGGGGGCACCTCCTACAATGAGCAGTTCTTC. V usage is TRBV4-3 and J usage is TRBJ2-1, with 9 bases that match TRBD2. V shed 3 bases and J 0 bases; nucleotides not matched to a gene: 6. The CDR3 contains 17 residues. Germline V gene lookup returns CDR1 LGHNA and CDR2 YSLEER.

This chain links TRBV19 with TRBJ2-1; no clear D. The germline gives CDR1 LNHDA, CDR2 SQIVND (reference sequence). This CDR3 comprises 11 residues. Trimming left V 6 bases short and J 8 bases short, with 8 bases between. The CDR3 is CASREEDEQFF. CDR3 DNA sequence: TGTGCCAGTAGGGAAGAGGATGAGCAGTTCTTC.

This sequence joins TRBV6-5 and TRBJ1-2; TRBD1 aligns across 8 bases. The germline V gene encodes CDR1 MNHEY and CDR2 SVGAGI. V shed 5 bases, J shed 8 bases, and the junction held 13 bases outside the gene matches. CDR3 length equals 15 residues. CDR3 protein: CASSPTPGQGRGYTF. The CDR3 coding sequence is TGTGCCAGCAGTCCAACCCCCGGACAGGGCCGCGGCTACACCTTC.

This chain links TRBV2 with TRBJ1-1, with 7 bases aligning to TRBD1. Unmatched junction bases numbered 5, after V lost 4 bases and J lost 3 bases. CDR3 length: 14 amino acids. In germline, CDR1 is SNHLY, CDR2 FYNNEI. This CDR3 reads CASSAGQHHTEAFF. In DNA form, the CDR3 reads TGTGCCAGCAGTGCGGGACAGCATCACACTGAAGCTTTCTTT. Using reference TRBV2 and TRBJ1-1 for the parts outside the CDR3, the full variable domain is EPEVTQTPSHQVTQMGQEVILRCVPISNHLYFYWYRQILGQKVEFLVSFYNNEISEKSEIFDDQFSVERPDGSNFTLKIRSTKLEDSAMYFCASSAGQHHTEAFFGQGTRLTVV.

The chain employs TRBV5-1 and TRBJ2-1; D may be TRBD2 (5 bases). V was cut by 2 bases and J by 9 bases, with 6 bases left in between. CDR3 length: 11 amino acids. Per germline, CDR1 SGHRS and CDR2 YFSETQ. DNA of the CDR3: TGCGCCAGCAGCTTTGGAGGTGAGCAGTTCTTC. It encodes CASSFGGEQFF.

This chain links TRBV7-8 with TRBJ1-2; D uncertain. Per germline, CDR1 SGHVS and CDR2 FQNEAQ. The germline V and J ends were trimmed by 5 bases and 1 base, with 14 bases remaining between them. There are 15 residues in the CDR3. The CDR3 region has the DNA TGTGCCAGCAGCGTAGAAACGGACTTTAACTATGGCTACACCTTC. This translates into CASSVETDFNYGYTF.

The CDR3 DNA reads TGCGCCAGCAGCTGGCTAGTAAACAATGAGCAGTTCTTC. Its translation: CASSWLVNNEQFF. The chain combines TRBV5-1 with TRBJ2-1; no definite D call. CDR1 and CDR2 (germline): SGHRS, YFSETQ. The CDR3 consists of 13 residues. Between the trimmed V and J ends, which lost 3 bases and 5 bases, there was a span of 9 bases.

The chain joins TRBV12-5 to TRBJ1-2, with a weak D call TRBD1 (5 bases). CDR1 is LGHNT and CDR2 is FRNRAP in the germline V gene. Trimming took 6 bases from V and 4 from J, leaving 12 bases between them. The CDR3 length is 13 residues. This CDR3 is CASGLTDSYGYTF. The CDR3 nucleotides are TGTGCTAGTGGGTTGACAGACAGCTATGGCTACACCTTC.

The CDR3: CARTSGVSGDTQYF. The CDR3 DNA reads TGTGCCCGAACTAGCGGGGTGAGCGGAGATACGCAGTATTTT. The V and J genes are TRBV2 and TRBJ2-3, with 10 bases lining up with TRBD2. V shed 11 bases, J shed 5 bases, and the junction held 10 bases outside the gene matches. The germline CDR1 and CDR2 sequences are SNHLY and FYNNEI. CDR3 length: 14 amino acids.

The J gene is TRBJ2-7, the V gene TRBV9; no definite D call. Germline V lookup: CDR1 SGDLS, CDR2 YYNGEE. This CDR3 is built from 15 residues. V was cut by 0 bases and J by 3 bases, with 13 bases left in between. CDR3 coding DNA: TGTGCCAGCAGCGTAGGGTCCGAGACCTTCTACGAGCAGTACTTC. Its translation is CASSVGSETFYEQYF.

This clone has only a few counts. This chain connects TRBV19 to TRBJ2-1, with D hard to call. Germline loops: CDR1 LNHDA, CDR2 SQIVND (reference sequence). This CDR3 region has 14 residues. Trimming cost V 0 bases and J 4 bases, with 7 bases left between them. The CDR3 sequence is CASSIEYSYNEQFF. In DNA, the CDR3 is TGTGCCAGTAGTATAGAGTACTCTTACAATGAGCAGTTCTTC. The full variable domain, its missing parts supplied by reference TRBV19 and TRBJ2-1, is DGGITQSPKYLFRKEGQNVTLSCEQNLNHDAMYWYRQDPGQGLRLIYYSQIVNDFQKGDIAEGYSVSREKKESFPLTVTSAQKNPTAFYLCASSIEYSYNEQFFGPGTRLTVL.

The chain joins TRBV4-2 to TRBJ1-1; D remains ambiguous. Deletions cut 0 bases from V and 4 bases from J, with 6 bases between. Germline-derived CDR1 and CDR2 are LGHNA and YNFKEQ. This CDR3 contains 13 residues. The DNA of the CDR3 is TGTGCCAGCAGCCAAGAATACGGCACTGAAGCTTTCTTT. Its protein product is CASSQEYGTEAFF.

V usage is TRBV6-1 and J usage is TRBJ2-5, with D unresolved. The V end lost 1 base, the J end lost 2 bases, and 11 bases lay between the germline ends. The CDR3 is 15 amino acids. CDR1 is MNHNS, CDR2 SASEGT, per germline. CDR3 loop: CASSEVVTQQETQYF. The CDR3 nucleotides are TGTGCCAGCAGTGAAGTCGTGACTCAGCAAGAGACCCAGTACTTC.

This clone showed up just once. This sequence joins TRBV28 and TRBJ2-3; D gene unclear. The CDR3 is 10 amino acids. Per the germline V gene, CDR1 is MDHEN and CDR2 is SYDVKM. V was shortened by 5 bases and J by 5 bases, with 2 bases between the two germline ends. This chain's CDR3 is CASSRDTQYF. CDR3 sequence (DNA): TGTGCCAGCAGTCGAGATACGCAGTATTTT.

This CDR3 reads CASSHISVEAFF. As DNA, the CDR3 is TGTGCCAGCAGTCACATCTCGGTCGAAGCTTTCTTT. The gene calls are TRBV5-6 and TRBJ1-1; no firm D call. Per germline, CDR1 SGHDT and CDR2 YYEEEE. V was shortened by 5 bases and J by 8 bases, with 13 bases between the two germline ends. This CDR3 is built from 12 residues. The variable domain in full, completed from reference TRBV5-6 and TRBJ1-1, reads DAGVTQSPTHLIKTRGQQVTLRCSPKSGHDTVSWYQQALGQGPQFIFQYYEEEERQRGNFPDRFSGHQFPNYSSELNVNALLLGDSALYLCASSHISVEAFFGQGTRLTVV.